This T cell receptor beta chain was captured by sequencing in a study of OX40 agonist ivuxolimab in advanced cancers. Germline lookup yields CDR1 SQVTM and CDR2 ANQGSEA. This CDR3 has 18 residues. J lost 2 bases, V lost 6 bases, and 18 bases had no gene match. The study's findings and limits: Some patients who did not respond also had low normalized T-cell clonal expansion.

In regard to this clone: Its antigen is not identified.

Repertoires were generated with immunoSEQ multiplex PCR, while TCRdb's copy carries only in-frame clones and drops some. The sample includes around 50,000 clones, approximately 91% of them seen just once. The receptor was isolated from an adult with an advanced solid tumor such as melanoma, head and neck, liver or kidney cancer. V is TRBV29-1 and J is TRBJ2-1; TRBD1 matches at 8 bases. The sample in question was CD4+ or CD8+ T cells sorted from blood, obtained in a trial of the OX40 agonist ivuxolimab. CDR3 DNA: TGCAGCGTAGCCTCGATCGCGGACAGGGCCACCACCTACAATGAGCAGTTCTTC. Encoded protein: CSVASIADRATTYNEQFF.